Here is one T cell receptor beta chain with its context. Its antigen is unidentified. These data belong to a study of response to subunit inactivated influenza vaccine. TCRdb re-called the RT-PCR reads with MiXCR, one entry per CDR3 protein. The sample has around 760,000 distinct CDR3 sequences; about 15% are singletons. The CDR3 contains 14 residues. Deletions cut 1 base from V and 5 bases from J, with 11 bases between. General study points: The authors put forward the suggestion that each seasonal influenza vaccination may bring in only a limited number of new T cells.

The source material was PBMCs from blood, sampled around two weeks before vaccination. The receptor's source is a man over 45 who received an inactivated influenza vaccine. The chain joins TRBV12-3 or TRBV12-4 to TRBJ1-1; D is perhaps TRBD1 (5 bases). The CDR3 sequence is CASSLVQVDTEAFF. Here the CDR3 DNA reads TGTGCCAGCAGTTTAGTACAGGTGGATACTGAAGCTTTCTTT.